This T cell receptor beta chain was profiled in a study of cytomegalovirus exposure and HLA in healthy donors. Both 60 Vbeta primers and 13 Jbeta primers went into the PCR. The table came from immunoSEQ multiplex PCR; TCRdb's copy has only in-frame clones and leaves some out. Of around 140,000 clones listed, less than 80% are singletons. With 5 bases clipped from V and 2 bases from J, the junction kept 2 bases outside the gene matches. The germline V gene encodes CDR1 SNHLY and CDR2 FYNNEI. The CDR3 runs 14 residues. The sample consisted of PBMCs. The sequence came from a man aged 45 to 65 in good health and CMV-seropositive. The chain recombines TRBV2 with TRBJ1-4; 7 bases map to TRBD1. CDR3 protein: CASSRGQTNEKLFF. As DNA, the CDR3 is TGTGCCAGCAGTCGGGGACAGACTAATGAAAAACTGTTTTTT.